This T cell receptor (beta chain) is from a study of blood T cell repertoires in COVID-19. This CDR3 is 15 amino acids long. The V gene lost 3 bases and the J gene lost 10 bases, with 21 bases spanning the gap. Germline V gives CDR1 SGHTA, CDR2 FQGNSA. Sequencing was performed with immunoSEQ multiplex PCR; in TCRdb, only in-frame clones are kept and a portion is missing. Altogether 150,000 or so clones are present, 82% being singletons, with the ten largest covering roughly 9.1%. The gene calls are TRBV7-2 and TRBJ1-1; a possible D gene is TRBD1 (5 bases). This clonotype originated in a woman in her 70s with acute or convalescent COVID-19. The sequencing sample was made of peripheral blood. Written as DNA, the CDR3 is TGTGCCAGCAGCTTTGGGGCCGGGTCATCACCTGGAGCTTTCTTT. As protein: CASSFGAGSSPGAFF.